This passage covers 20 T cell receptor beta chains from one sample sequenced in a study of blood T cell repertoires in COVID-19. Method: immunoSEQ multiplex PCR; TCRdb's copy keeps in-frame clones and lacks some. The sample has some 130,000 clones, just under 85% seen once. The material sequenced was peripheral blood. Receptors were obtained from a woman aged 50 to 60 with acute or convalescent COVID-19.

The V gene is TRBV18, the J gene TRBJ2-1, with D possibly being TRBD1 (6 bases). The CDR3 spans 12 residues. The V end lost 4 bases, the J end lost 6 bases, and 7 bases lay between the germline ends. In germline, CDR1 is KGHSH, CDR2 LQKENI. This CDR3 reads CASSLQGNEQFF. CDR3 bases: TGTGCCAGCTCACTACAGGGCAATGAGCAGTTCTTC.

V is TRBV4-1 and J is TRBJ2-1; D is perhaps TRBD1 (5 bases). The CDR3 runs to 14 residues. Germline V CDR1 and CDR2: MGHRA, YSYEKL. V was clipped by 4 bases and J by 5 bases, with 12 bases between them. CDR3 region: CASSRPTDNNEQFF. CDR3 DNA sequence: TGCGCCAGCAGCCGCCCGACAGACAACAATGAGCAGTTCTTC.

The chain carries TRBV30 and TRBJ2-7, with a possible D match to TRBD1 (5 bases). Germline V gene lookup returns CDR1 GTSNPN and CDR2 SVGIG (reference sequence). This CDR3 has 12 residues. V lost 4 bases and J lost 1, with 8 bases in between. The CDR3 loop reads CAWKGLSYEQYF. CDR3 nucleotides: TGTGCCTGGAAGGGGTTATCCTACGAGCAGTACTTC.

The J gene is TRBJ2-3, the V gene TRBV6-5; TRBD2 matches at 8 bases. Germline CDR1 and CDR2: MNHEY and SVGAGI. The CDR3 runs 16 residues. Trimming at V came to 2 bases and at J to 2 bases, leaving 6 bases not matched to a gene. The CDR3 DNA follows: TGTGCCAGCAGTTACGGAGGGACTAGTTACACAGATACGCAGTATTTT. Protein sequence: CASSYGGTSYTDTQYF.

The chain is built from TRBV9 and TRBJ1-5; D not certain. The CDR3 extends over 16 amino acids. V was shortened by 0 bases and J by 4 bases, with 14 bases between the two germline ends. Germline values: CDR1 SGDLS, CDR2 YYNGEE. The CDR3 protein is CASSVGEGVANQPQHF. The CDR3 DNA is TGTGCCAGCAGCGTAGGGGAGGGAGTCGCGAATCAGCCCCAGCATTTT.

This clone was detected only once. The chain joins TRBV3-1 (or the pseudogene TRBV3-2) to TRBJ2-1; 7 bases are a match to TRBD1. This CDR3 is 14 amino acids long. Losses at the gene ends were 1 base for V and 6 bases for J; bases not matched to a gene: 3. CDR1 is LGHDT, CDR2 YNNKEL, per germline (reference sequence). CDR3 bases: TGTGCCAGCAGCCAAGTTACAGGGGTCAATGAGCAGTTCTTC. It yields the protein CASSQVTGVNEQFF.

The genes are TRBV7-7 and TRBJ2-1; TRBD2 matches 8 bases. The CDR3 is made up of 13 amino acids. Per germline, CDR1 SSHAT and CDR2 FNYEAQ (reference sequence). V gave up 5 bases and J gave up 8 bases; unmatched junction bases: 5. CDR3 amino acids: CASSPAGGYEQFF. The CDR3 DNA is TGTGCCAGCAGCCCGGCGGGGGGCTATGAGCAGTTCTTC.

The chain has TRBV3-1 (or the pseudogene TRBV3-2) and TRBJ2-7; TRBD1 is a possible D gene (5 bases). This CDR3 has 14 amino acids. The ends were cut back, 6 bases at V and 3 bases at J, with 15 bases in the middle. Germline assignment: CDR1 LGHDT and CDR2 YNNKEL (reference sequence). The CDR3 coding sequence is TGTGCCAGCAGACCAACAGGTAAACTCTACGAGCAGTACTTC. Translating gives CASRPTGKLYEQYF.

The CDR3 region is CASSPFGQGYGYTF. For the CDR3, the DNA is TGTGCCAGCAGCCCCTTTGGACAGGGGTATGGCTACACCTTC. J is TRBJ1-2 and V is TRBV5-6, with 9 bases identical to TRBD1. The CDR3 totals 14 residues. CDR1 and CDR2 from the germline V gene are SGHDT and YYEEEE. V shed 4 bases and J 5 bases; nucleotides not matched to a gene: 6.

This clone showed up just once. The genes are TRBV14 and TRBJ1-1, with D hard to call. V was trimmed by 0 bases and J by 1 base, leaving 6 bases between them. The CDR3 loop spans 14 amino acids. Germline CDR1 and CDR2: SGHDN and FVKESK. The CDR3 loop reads CASSQDRGNTEAFF. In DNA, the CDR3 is TGTGCCAGCAGCCAAGACCGCGGGAACACTGAAGCTTTCTTT.

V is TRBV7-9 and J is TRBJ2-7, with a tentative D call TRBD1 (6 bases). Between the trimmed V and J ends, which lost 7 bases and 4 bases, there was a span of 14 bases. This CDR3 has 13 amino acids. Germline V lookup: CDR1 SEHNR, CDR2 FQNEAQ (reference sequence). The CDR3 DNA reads TGTGCCAGCAAAAAACAACAGGGTTACGAGCAGTACTTC. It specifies CASKKQQGYEQYF.

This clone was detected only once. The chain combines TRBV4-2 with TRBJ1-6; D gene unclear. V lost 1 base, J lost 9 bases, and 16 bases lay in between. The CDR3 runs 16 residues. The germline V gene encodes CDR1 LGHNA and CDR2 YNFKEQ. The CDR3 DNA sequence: TGTGCCAGCAGCCAAGGTGCAGGCCCGGCGGGTTCACCCCTCCACTTT. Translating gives CASSQGAGPAGSPLHF.

CDR3 loop: CASSIGQGFSGNTIYF. The CDR3 coding sequence is TGTGCCAGCAGCATCGGACAGGGATTCTCTGGAAACACCATATATTTT. V usage is TRBV5-6 and J usage is TRBJ1-3, with 8 nucleotides matching TRBD1. The CDR3 consists of 16 residues. Trimming took 4 bases from V and 0 from J; bases not matched to a gene: 6. Germline V CDR1 and CDR2: SGHDT, YYEEEE.

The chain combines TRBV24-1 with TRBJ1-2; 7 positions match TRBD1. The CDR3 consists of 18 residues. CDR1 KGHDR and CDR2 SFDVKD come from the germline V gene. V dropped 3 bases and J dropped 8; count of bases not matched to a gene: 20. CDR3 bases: TGTGCCACCAGTGATCCCAGGACAGGTCCGTACTCAGGAAGCGGCTACACCTTC. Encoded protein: CATSDPRTGPYSGSGYTF.

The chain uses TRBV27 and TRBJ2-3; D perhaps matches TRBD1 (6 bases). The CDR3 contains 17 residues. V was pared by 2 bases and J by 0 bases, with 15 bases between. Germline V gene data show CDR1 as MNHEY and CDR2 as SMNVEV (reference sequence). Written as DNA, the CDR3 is TGTGCCAGCAGTTTAACGTCGGGACACCCCAGCACAGATACGCAGTATTTT. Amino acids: CASSLTSGHPSTDTQYF.

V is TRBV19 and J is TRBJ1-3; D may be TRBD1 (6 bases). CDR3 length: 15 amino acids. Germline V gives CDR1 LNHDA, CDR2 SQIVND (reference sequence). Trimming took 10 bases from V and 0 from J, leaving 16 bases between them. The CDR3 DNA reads TGTGCCACTAAGAGGGGGTTCCTCTCTGGAAACACCATATATTTT. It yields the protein CATKRGFLSGNTIYF.

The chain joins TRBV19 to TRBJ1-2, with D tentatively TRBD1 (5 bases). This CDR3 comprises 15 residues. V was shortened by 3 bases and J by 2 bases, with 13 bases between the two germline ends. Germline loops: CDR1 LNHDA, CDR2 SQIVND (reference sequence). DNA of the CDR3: TGTGCCAGTAGTATTGGCCTCGGGGGGAACTATGGCTACACCTTC. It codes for CASSIGLGGNYGYTF.

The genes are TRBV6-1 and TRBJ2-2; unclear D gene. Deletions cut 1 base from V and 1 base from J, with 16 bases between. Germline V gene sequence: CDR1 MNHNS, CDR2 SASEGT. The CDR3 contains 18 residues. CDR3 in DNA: TGTGCCAGCAGTGAAGGTTTGGTTGAGCGTTGGAACACCGGGGAGCTGTTTTTT. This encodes CASSEGLVERWNTGELFF.

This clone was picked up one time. The CDR3 DNA sequence: TGCGCCAGCAGCCAAGGGCAGTCGAACACTGAAGCTTTCTTT. It specifies CASSQGQSNTEAFF. J is TRBJ1-1 and V is TRBV4-1; D remains unclear. V was clipped by 1 base and J by 1 base, with 7 bases between them. The CDR3 length is 14 residues. The germline gives CDR1 MGHRA, CDR2 YSYEKL.

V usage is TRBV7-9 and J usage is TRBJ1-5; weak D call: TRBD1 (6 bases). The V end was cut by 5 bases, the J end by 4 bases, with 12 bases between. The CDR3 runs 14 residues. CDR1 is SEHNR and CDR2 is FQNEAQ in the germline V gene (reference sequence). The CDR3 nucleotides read TGTGCCAGCAGCACTCTGGACAGTAATCAGCCCCAGCATTTT. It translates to CASSTLDSNQPQHF.